This T cell receptor (beta chain) was sequenced for a study of spatial heterogeneity in lung cancer. Study at large: Sequencing consistently turned up more beta-chain sequences than alpha-chain sequences. General observations from the study: Approximate estimated coverage of tumor T cells amounted to about 7% for alpha and 13% for beta chains. Intratumoral expanded alpha and beta TCR counts were found to track tumor mutation counts.

Time point given: sample taken at primary tumor resection. The donors were 72 patients with non-small cell lung cancer that was early-stage and untreated. Unsorted whole RNA of tumor, nontumor lung or frozen PBMC was sequenced. TCRdb called the 5' RACE reads again in MiXCR, with one record for every CDR3 protein. The sample shows about 9,300 distinct CDR3 sequences, around half of them seen only once. The length of the CDR3 is 14 residues. Between the trimmed V and J ends, which lost 5 bases and 7 bases, there was a span of 12 bases. As regards this clonotype: Its target is unknown.

V and J are TRBV12-3 or TRBV12-4 and TRBJ1-6; tentatively, D is TRBD1 (6 bases). This receptor was identified in a female donor with early-stage non-small cell lung cancer. The sequences come from lung tumor tissue, collected at surgery. The CDR3 spells CASSLTGWNSPLHF. CDR3 bases: TGTGCCAGCAGTCTCACAGGGTGGAATTCACCCCTCCACTTT.